Detailed here is one T cell receptor beta chain. This entry belongs to a study of blood T cell repertoires in COVID-19. Turning to the study itself: Acute and convalescent COVID-19 samples came from the United States, Italy and Spain. PBMCs, B-cell-depleted T cells, or T cells provided the cDNA or gDNA that made up the material.

In the original processing: From reference gene primer amplification, estimates of nucleated cell counts were derived. TCRdb's copy holds only in-frame clones and misses some; the assay was immunoSEQ multiplex PCR. V, J and clone size are those of that table, while D and trimming were read from the DNA. This sample has some 220,000 clones, with about 84% found just once. The sequenced sample was peripheral blood. The source is a human donor in a cohort sampled during active COVID-19.

In DNA form, the CDR3 reads TGTGCCAGCAGTGGGACAGCTATATACGAGCAGTACTTC. It codes for CASSGTAIYEQYF. V gene TRBV28 combines with J gene TRBJ2-7; TRBD1 matches at 7 bases. Germline V lookup: CDR1 MDHEN, CDR2 SYDVKM. The length of the CDR3 is 13 residues. After removal of 5 bases from V and 4 bases from J, the junction contained 5 bases not matched to a gene.